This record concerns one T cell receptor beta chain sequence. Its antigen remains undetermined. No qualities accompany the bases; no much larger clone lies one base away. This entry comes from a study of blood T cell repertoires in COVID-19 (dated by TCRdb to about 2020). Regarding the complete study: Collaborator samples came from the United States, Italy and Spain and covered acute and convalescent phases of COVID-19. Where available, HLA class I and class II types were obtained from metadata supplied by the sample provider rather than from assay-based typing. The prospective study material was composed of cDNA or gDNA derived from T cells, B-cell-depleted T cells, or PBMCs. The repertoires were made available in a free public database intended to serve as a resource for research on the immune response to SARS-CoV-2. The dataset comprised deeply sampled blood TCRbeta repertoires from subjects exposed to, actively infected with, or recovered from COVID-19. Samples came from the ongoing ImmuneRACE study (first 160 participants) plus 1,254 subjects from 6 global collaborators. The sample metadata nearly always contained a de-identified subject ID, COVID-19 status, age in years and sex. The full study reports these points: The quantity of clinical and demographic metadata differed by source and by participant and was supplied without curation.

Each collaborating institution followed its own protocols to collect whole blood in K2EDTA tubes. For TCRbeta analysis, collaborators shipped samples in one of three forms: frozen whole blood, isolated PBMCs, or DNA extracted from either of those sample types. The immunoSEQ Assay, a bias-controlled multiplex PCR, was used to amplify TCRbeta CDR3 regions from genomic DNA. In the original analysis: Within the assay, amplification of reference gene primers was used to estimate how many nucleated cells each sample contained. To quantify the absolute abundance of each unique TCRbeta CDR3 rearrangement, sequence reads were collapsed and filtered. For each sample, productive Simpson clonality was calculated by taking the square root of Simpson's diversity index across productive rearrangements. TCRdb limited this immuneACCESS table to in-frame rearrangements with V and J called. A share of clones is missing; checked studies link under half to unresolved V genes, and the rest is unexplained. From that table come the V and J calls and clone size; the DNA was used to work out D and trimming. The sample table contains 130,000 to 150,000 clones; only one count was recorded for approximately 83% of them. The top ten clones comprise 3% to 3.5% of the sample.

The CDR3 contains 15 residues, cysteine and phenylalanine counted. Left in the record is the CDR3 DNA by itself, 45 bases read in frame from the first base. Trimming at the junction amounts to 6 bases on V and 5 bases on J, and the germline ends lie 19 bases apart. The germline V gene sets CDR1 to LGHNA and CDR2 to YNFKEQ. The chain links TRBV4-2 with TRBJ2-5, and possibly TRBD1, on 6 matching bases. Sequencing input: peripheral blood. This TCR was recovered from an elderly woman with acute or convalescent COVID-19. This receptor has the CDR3 CASSRDPRGWETQYF. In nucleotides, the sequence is TGTGCCAGCAGTCGGGACCCAAGGGGGTGGGAGACCCAGTACTTC.